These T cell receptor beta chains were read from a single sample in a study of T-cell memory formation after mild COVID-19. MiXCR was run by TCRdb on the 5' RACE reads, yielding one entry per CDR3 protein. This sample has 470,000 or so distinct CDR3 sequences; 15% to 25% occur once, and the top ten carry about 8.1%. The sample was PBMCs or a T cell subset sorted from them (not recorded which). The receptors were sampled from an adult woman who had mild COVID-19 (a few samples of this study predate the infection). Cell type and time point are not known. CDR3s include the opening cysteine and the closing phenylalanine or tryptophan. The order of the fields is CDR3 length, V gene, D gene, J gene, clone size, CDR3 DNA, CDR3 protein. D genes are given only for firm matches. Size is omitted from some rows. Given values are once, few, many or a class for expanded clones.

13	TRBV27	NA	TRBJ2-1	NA	TGTGCCACCACCTTTCCGGGAGCAGGGAGACAGTTCTTC	CATTFPGAGRQFF
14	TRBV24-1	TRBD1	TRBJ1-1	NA	TGTGCCACCAGTGACCGTAACAGGGGCACTGAAGCTTTCTTT	CATSDRNRGTEAFF
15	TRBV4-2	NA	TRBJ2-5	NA	TGTGCCAGCAGCCAAGTGCTCAGACCTGGGGAGACCCAGTACTTC	CASSQVLRPGETQYF
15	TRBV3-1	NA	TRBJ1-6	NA	TGTGCCAGCAGCCAAGTAAGGGGGGGACATTCACCCCTCCACTTT	CASSQVRGGHSPLHF
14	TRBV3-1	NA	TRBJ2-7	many	TGTGCCAGCAGCCAGTTCGGACCGTCCTACGAGCAGTACTTC	CASSQFGPSYEQYF
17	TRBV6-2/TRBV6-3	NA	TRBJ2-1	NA	TGTGCCAGCAGTTACGATTCCCGCGAGGGCGGCGGCAATGAGCAGTTCTTC	CASSYDSREGGGNEQFF
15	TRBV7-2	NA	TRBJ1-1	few	TGTGCCAGCAGCTTAGTTTCAGGGGTGAACACTGAAGCTTTCTTT	CASSLVSGVNTEAFF
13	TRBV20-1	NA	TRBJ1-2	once	TGCAGTGCTAGTCAAGGGTCGGGGTTTGGCTACACCTTC	CSASQGSGFGYTF
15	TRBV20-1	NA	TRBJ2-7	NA	TGCAGTGCTAGAGAAGGGGGGGACTCCTTTGACGAGCAGTACTTC	CSAREGGDSFDEQYF
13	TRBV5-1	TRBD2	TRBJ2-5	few	TGCGCCAGCAGTCGGGGGGTACAAGAGACCCAGTACTTC	CASSRGVQETQYF
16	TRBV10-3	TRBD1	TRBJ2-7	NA	TGTGCCATCAGTGAGTCGAATGACAGGGGGCTATACGAGCAGTACTTC	CAISESNDRGLYEQYF
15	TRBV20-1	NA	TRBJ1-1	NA	TGCAGTGCTAGAGCGAATGGGGTAGGGAGCACTGAAGCTTTCTTT	CSARANGVGSTEAFF
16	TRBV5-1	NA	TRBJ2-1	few	TGCGCCAGCAGCTTGTCCGGTAGTGGCAGTCCCGCAGAGCAGTTCTTC	CASSLSGSGSPAEQFF
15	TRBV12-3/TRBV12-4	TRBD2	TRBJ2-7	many	TGTGCCAGCAGTCCGGCTAGCGGGTCCACCTACGAGCAGTACTTC	CASSPASGSTYEQYF
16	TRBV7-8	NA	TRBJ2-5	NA	TGTGCCAGCAGAGGCTCCCACAGGGCTAGGGTGGAGACCCAGTACTTC	CASRGSHRARVETQYF
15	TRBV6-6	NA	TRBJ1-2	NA	TGTGCCAGCAGACACCACGGAGGGGACGCCTATGGCTACACCTTC	CASRHHGGDAYGYTF
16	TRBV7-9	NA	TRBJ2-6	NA	TGTGCCAGCACCAATCGCGGGGCACAGGGGGCCAACGTCCTGACTTTC	CASTNRGAQGANVLTF
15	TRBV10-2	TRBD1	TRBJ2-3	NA	TGCGCCAGCAGTGATGAGACAGGGTTTGGAGATACGCAGTATTTT	CASSDETGFGDTQYF
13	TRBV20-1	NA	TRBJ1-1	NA	TGCAGTGCTCAGGGACACTCGAACACTGAAGCTTTCTTT	CSAQGHSNTEAFF
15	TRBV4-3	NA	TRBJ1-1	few	TGCGCCAGCAGGCGCGACGCCTATCTGAACACTGAAGCTTTCTTT	CASRRDAYLNTEAFF
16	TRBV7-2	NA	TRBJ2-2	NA	TGTGCCAGCAGCTTAGCCCCCCGGACAGTCACCGGGGAGCTGTTTTTT	CASSLAPRTVTGELFF
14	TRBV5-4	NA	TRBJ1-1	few	TGTGCCAGCAGCACGGAACTACTGAACACTGAAGCTTTCTTT	CASSTELLNTEAFF
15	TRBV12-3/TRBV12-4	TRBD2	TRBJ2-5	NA	TGTGCCAGCAGTCTCAGGCCGGGGGGGCAAGAGACCCAGTACTTC	CASSLRPGGQETQYF
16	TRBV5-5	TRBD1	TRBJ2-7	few	TGTGCCAGCAGCTTGGCGAGGACAGGTGTATCCTACGAGCAGTACTTC	CASSLARTGVSYEQYF
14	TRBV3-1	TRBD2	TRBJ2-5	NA	TGTGCCAGCAGAGCGAGCGGGGCAGAGCGAACCCAGTACTTC	CASRASGAERTQYF
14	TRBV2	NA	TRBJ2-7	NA	TGTGCCAGCAGTGAACAGGGAACGACCTACGAGCAGTACTTC	CASSEQGTTYEQYF
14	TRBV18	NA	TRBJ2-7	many	TGTGCCAGCTCACCACGTCAGGGACCCTACGAGCAGTACTTC	CASSPRQGPYEQYF
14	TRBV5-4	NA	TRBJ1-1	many	TGTGCCAGCAGCTTGGCCAGGGCGAACACTGAAGCTTTCTTT	CASSLARANTEAFF
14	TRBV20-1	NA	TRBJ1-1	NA	TGCAGTGCTAGAGAACGGGACACTAACACTGAAGCTTTCTTT	CSARERDTNTEAFF
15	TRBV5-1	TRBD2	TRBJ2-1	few	TGCGCCAGCAGCTTAACTAGCGGGGGGGCCCATGAGCAGTTCTTC	CASSLTSGGAHEQFF
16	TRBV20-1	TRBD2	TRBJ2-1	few	TGCAGTGCTAGAGATCTGGTAGCGGGAGTGGAGAGTGAGCAGTTCTTC	CSARDLVAGVESEQFF
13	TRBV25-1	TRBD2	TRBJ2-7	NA	TGTGCCAGCAGTGATGCGGGAGCCCACGAGCAGTACTTC	CASSDAGAHEQYF
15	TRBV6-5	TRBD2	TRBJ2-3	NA	TGTGCCAGCAGTTACGGCGGACTAGCTGGAGATACGCAGTATTTT	CASSYGGLAGDTQYF
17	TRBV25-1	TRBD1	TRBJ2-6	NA	TGTGCCAGCAGCCGGGACAGGGCTTTCTCTGGGGCCAACGTCCTGACTTTC	CASSRDRAFSGANVLTF
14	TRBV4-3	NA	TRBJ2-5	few	TGCGCCAGCAGCCAAGAACTGGTGCAAGAGACCCAGTACTTC	CASSQELVQETQYF
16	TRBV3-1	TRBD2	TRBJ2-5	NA	TGTGCCAGCAGCATCAGAACTAGCGGGGGGAGAGAGACCCAGTACTTC	CASSIRTSGGRETQYF
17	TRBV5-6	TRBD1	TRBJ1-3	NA	TGTGCCAGCAGCTTCCGGACAGGGCTTTACTCTGGAAACACCATATATTTT	CASSFRTGLYSGNTIYF
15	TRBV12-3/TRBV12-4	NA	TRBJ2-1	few	TGTGCCAGCAGTCTCGGACTGGGGTGGGGGAATGAGCAGTTCTTC	CASSLGLGWGNEQFF
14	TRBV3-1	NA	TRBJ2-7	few	TGTGCCAGCAGCCAAGAGGCAGGAACCTACGAGCAGTACTTC	CASSQEAGTYEQYF
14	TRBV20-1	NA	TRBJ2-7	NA	TGCAGTGCTAGAGATCAAGCGTTCACCTACGAGCAGTACTTC	CSARDQAFTYEQYF
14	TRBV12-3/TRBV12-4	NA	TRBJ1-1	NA	TGTGCCAGCAGGGCGGGACGGATGAACACTGAAGCTTTCTTT	CASRAGRMNTEAFF
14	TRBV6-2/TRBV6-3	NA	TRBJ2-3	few	TGTGCCAGCAGAGAACCACTGCGGGGAGATACGCAGTATTTT	CASREPLRGDTQYF
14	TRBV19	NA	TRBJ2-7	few	TGTGCCAGTAGTCCCCCGGGAACCCTCTACGAGCAGTACTTC	CASSPPGTLYEQYF
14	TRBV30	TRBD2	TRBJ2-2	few	TGTGCCTGGAGCGGACTAGCGGGCACCGGGGAGCTGTTTTTT	CAWSGLAGTGELFF
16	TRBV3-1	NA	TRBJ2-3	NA	TGTGCCAGCAGCCAAGGAGGCGGGGCGGGCTCAGATACGCAGTATTTT	CASSQGGGAGSDTQYF
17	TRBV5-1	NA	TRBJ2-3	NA	TGCGCCAGCAGCTTGGCCCGGGTGGGGTCAAGCACAGATACGCAGTATTTT	CASSLARVGSSTDTQYF
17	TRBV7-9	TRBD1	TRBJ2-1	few	TGTGCCAGCAGGGCGGGACAGGGCAAAGGGCAGAACAATGAGCAGTTCTTC	CASRAGQGKGQNNEQFF
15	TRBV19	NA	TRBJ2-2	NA	TGTGCCAGTAGTACGCGGACAGAGGGGACCGGGGAGCTGTTTTTT	CASSTRTEGTGELFF
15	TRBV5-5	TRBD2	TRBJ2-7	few	TGTGCCAGCAGTTCACCCCTCCGGGGGGGAGGCGAGCAGTACTTC	CASSSPLRGGGEQYF
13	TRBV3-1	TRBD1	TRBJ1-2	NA	TGTGCCAGCAGCCATACAGGGGTTGATGGCTACACCTTC	CASSHTGVDGYTF
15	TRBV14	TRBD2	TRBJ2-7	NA	TGTGCCAGCAGCCAAGGGACTAGCGGAAACTACGAGCAGTACTTC	CASSQGTSGNYEQYF